This TCR beta chain is from a study of OX40 agonist ivuxolimab in advanced cancers. The CDR3 spans 13 residues. Germline values: CDR1 KGHSH, CDR2 LQKENI. Between the trimmed V and J ends, which lost 2 bases and 3 bases, there was a span of 7 bases. Profiling relied on immunoSEQ multiplex PCR, and the TCRdb table lists in-frame clones only, not all of them. The table lists roughly 90,000 clones, approximately 91% of them singletons. Overall study results and limits: CD8+ T cells averaged more expanded clones than CD4+.

This clone was observed once. Its matching antigen is unknown. The chain joins TRBV18 to TRBJ2-5, with D unresolved. The specimen comprised CD4+ or CD8+ T cells sorted from blood, sampled in a trial of the OX40 agonist ivuxolimab. The sequence was obtained from an adult with an advanced solid tumor such as melanoma, head and neck, liver or kidney cancer. CDR3 sequence (DNA): TGTGCCAGCTCACCAAACCTAGAAGAGACCCAGTACTTC. Translating gives CASSPNLEETQYF.